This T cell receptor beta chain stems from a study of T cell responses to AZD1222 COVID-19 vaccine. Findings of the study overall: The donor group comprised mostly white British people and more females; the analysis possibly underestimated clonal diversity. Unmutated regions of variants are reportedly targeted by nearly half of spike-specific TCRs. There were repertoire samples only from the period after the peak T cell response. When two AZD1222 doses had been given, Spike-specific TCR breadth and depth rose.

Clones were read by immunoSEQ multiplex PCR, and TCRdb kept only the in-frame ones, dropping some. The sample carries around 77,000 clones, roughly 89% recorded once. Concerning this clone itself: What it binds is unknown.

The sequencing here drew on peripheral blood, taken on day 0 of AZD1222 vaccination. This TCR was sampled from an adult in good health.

The CDR3 sequence is CASSYSRLMNTEAFF. DNA of the CDR3: TGTGCCAGCAGTTACTCTCGGCTCATGAACACTGAAGCTTTCTTT. This sequence joins TRBV6-5 and TRBJ1-1; D is unclear. Germline loops: CDR1 MNHEY, CDR2 SVGAGI. V lost 0 bases, J lost 0 bases, and 8 bases lay in between. The CDR3 spans 15 residues.